This TCR beta chain originates from a study of blood T cell repertoires in COVID-19. About the study: Both acute and convalescent COVID-19 samples were obtained from the United States, Italy and Spain. The analysed material was cDNA or gDNA that came from T cells, B-cell-depleted T cells, or PBMCs.

Germline V gene lookup returns CDR1 MNHEY and CDR2 SMNVEV (reference sequence). The CDR3 sequence is 14 residues long. The J segment lost 3 bases and the V segment lost 4 bases, leaving 6 bases of the junction unmatched. How the authors handled the data: Amplification of reference gene primers was used by the study to estimate nucleated cell counts. The table came from immunoSEQ multiplex PCR; TCRdb's copy has only in-frame clones and leaves some out. V and J calls and clone size follow that table, whereas D and trimming were derived from the DNA. In the table there are about 55,000 clones, around 89% of which are singletons.

The chain uses TRBV27 and TRBJ2-7; 7 bases agree with TRBD1. The specimen sequenced was peripheral blood. The clonotype was recovered from a man aged 60 to 69 with acute or convalescent COVID-19. The CDR3 loop is CASSSGRGIYEQYF. The DNA for the CDR3 is TGTGCCAGCAGTTCTGGCAGGGGGATCTACGAGCAGTACTTC.